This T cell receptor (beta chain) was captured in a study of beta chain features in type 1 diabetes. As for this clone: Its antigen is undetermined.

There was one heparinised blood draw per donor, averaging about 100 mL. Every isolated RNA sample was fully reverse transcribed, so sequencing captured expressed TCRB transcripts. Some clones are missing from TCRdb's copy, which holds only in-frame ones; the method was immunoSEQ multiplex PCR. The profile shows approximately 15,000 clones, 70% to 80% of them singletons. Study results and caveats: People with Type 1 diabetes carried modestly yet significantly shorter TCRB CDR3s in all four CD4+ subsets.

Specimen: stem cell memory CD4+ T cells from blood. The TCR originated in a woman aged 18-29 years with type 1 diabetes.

The CDR3 DNA reads TGCGCCAGCAGCTTGGGACATGAAGAGACCCAGTACTTC. It specifies CASSLGHEETQYF. The J gene is TRBJ2-5, the V gene TRBV5-1; D unresolved. Trimming took 0 bases from V and 3 from J, leaving 6 bases between them. Germline V gene sequence: CDR1 SGHRS, CDR2 YFSETQ. The CDR3 extends over 13 amino acids.